The next 20 T cell receptor beta chains were all read from a single sample in a study of T cells in Graves' hyperthyroidism and ophthalmopathy. TCR beta CDR3 regions were amplified from RNA transcripts. The HTBI set primed first-round TCR CDR3 RT-PCR. TCRdb re-derived calls from the multiplex PCR reads in MiXCR, one entry per CDR3 protein. The sample has roughly 560,000 distinct CDR3 sequences; over 12% are singletons. Sequenced sample: blood. The receptor set was obtained from a woman in her thirties or forties with Graves' ophthalmopathy.

This clonotype has ten or more counts. The V gene is TRBV20-1, the J gene TRBJ2-7; 8 nucleotides line up with TRBD1. V trimming: 6 bases; J trimming: 3 bases; junction bases outside the gene matches: 4. Germline CDR1 and CDR2: DFQATT and SNEGSKA (reference sequence). The length of the CDR3 is 12 residues. CDR3 bases: TGCAGTGCCGGGACAGGCGACTACGAGCAGTACTTC. It encodes CSAGTGDYEQYF.

This clonotype was detected a few times. This chain uses TRBV6-1 with TRBJ2-3; weak D call: TRBD2 (5 bases). Between the trimmed V and J ends, which lost 7 bases and 1 base, there was a span of 15 bases. The CDR3 covers 15 residues. The V gene's germline CDR1 is MNHNS and CDR2 SASEGT. For the CDR3, the DNA is TGTGCCAGCATGGATCCGGCGGGCGGCACAGATACGCAGTATTTT. It yields the protein CASMDPAGGTDTQYF.

This clonotype was seen repeatedly, ten times or more. V gene TRBV7-9 combines with J gene TRBJ2-5; TRBD1 is a possible D gene (6 bases). Germline V lookup: CDR1 SEHNR, CDR2 FQNEAQ (reference sequence). The V and J ends lost 2 bases and 2 bases respectively, with 9 bases between them. The CDR3 contains 14 residues. CDR3 bases: TGTGCCAGCAGCTTAACACAGGGACAAGAGACCCAGTACTTC. This encodes CASSLTQGQETQYF.

This clonotype appeared many times. The chain has TRBV12-3 or TRBV12-4 and TRBJ2-2; 12 positions agree with TRBD2. The CDR3 consists of 16 residues. V lost 7 bases and J lost 2; bases outside the gene matches: 5. The CDR3 here is CASKRTSGANTGELFF. The CDR3 DNA is TGTGCCAGCAAACGGACTAGCGGGGCCAACACCGGGGAGCTGTTTTTT.

At least ten counts were recorded for this clonotype. The chain employs TRBV3-1 and TRBJ1-2, with D hard to call. The V gene's germline CDR1 is LGHDT and CDR2 YNNKEL (reference sequence). The V end was cut by 2 bases, the J end by 7 bases, with 5 bases between. The CDR3 is 11 residues long. CDR3 amino acids: CASSQFFGYTF. The DNA for the CDR3 is TGTGCCAGCAGCCAATTTTTTGGCTACACCTTC.

This clonotype was recorded many times. The chain carries TRBV27 and TRBJ1-2, with 9 bases matching TRBD1. This CDR3 contains 16 residues. CDR1 MNHEY and CDR2 SMNVEV come from the germline V gene (reference sequence). Trimming cost V 5 bases and J 2 bases; bases outside gene matches: 9. CDR3 sequence (DNA): TGTGCCAGCAGTGATGTCCGGGACAGGGAGAACTATGGCTACACCTTC. As protein: CASSDVRDRENYGYTF.

This clonotype was observed at least ten times. The CDR3 nucleotides read TGTGCCAGCAGCAATCGGGCGAACACCGGGGAGCTGTTTTTT. Translating gives CASSNRANTGELFF. The V gene is TRBV11-2, the J gene TRBJ2-2; D unresolved. V lost 5 bases and J 0 bases, leaving 7 bases between the germline ends. The CDR3 sequence is 14 residues long. Germline V gene lookup returns CDR1 SGHAT and CDR2 FQNNGV.

With respect to this clonotype: A much larger clone differs by one base, so this may be a read error. J is TRBJ2-7 and V is TRBV29-1, with 7 nucleotides matching TRBD1. In germline, CDR1 is SQVTM, CDR2 ANQGSEA. The CDR3 totals 13 residues. The CDR3 DNA reads TGCAGCGTTGTTATTAGGGGGCACTACGAGCAGTGCTTC. This gives the protein CSVVIRGHYEQCF.

This clonotype came up a few times. The rearrangement joins TRBV6-1 to TRBJ2-2, with no clear D. Deletions cut 6 bases from V and 1 base from J, with 9 bases between. The CDR3 consists of 14 residues. Germline values: CDR1 MNHNS, CDR2 SASEGT. The CDR3 spells CASRGRRNTGELFF. The CDR3 DNA is TGTGCCAGCAGAGGGCGGAGGAACACCGGGGAGCTGTTTTTT.

This clonotype was seen repeatedly, ten times or more. The chain uses TRBV28 and TRBJ2-7, with 9 bases fitting TRBD1. CDR3 size: 15 residues. The V gene end was trimmed by 3 bases and the J gene end by 3 bases; junction bases not matched to a gene: 6. The germline V gene encodes CDR1 MDHEN and CDR2 SYDVKM. CDR3: CASSFVGTGIYEQYF. The CDR3, as DNA: TGTGCCAGCAGTTTCGTGGGGACAGGGATCTACGAGCAGTACTTC.

This clonotype showed up many times. The chain uses TRBV27 and TRBJ1-2; TRBD1 agrees at 9 bases. The CDR3 is made up of 18 amino acids. Germline CDR1 reads MNHEY; CDR2 reads SMNVEV (reference sequence). The trim removed 3 bases at V and 5 bases at J, leaving 16 bases unmatched. The CDR3, as DNA: TGTGCCAGCAGTTTTTCCTACAGGGGGCGAACCGTGGAATATGGCTACACCTTC. This gives the protein CASSFSYRGRTVEYGYTF.

This clonotype was counted between two and nine times. This chain joins TRBV2 and TRBJ2-5, with 8 bases lining up with TRBD1. J was trimmed by 0 bases and V by 2 bases; bases with no gene match: 11. Germline CDR1 SNHLY, CDR2 FYNNEI. This CDR3 has 18 amino acids. CDR3 sequence reads: CASSENSGQGADQETQYF. CDR3 in DNA: TGTGCCAGCAGTGAAAATTCGGGTCAGGGGGCGGACCAAGAGACCCAGTACTTC. The full variable domain, with the rest looked up from reference TRBV2 and TRBJ2-5, is EPEVTQTPSHQVTQMGQEVILRCVPISNHLYFYWYRQILGQKVEFLVSFYNNEISEKSEIFDDQFSVERPDGSNFTLKIRSTKLEDSAMYFCASSENSGQGADQETQYFGPGTRLLVL.

This clonotype was detected many times. This rearrangement joins TRBV5-1 to TRBJ2-5; D unresolved. V lost 4 bases, J lost 5 bases, and 12 bases lay in between. CDR3 size: 13 residues. Per germline, CDR1 SGHRS and CDR2 YFSETQ. This CDR3 reads CASSRGVEETQYF. In DNA, the CDR3 is TGCGCCAGCAGCCGAGGAGTCGAGGAGACCCAGTACTTC. The variable domain in full, completed from reference TRBV5-1 and TRBJ2-5, reads KAGVTQTPRYLIKTRGQQVTLSCSPISGHRSVSWYQQTPGQGLQFLFEYFSETQRNKGNFPGRFSGRQFSNSRSEMNVSTLELGDSALYLCASSRGVEETQYFGPGTRLLVL.

Ten or more counts support this clonotype. The junction departs from the called germline gene at one end, perhaps through a read error. The chain combines TRBV30 with TRBJ1-2; the D gene is possibly TRBD1 (5 bases). From germline, CDR1 is GTSNPN and CDR2 SVGIG (reference sequence). The CDR3 spans 14 residues. The CDR3 sequence: CAWSVQGAGYGNTF. The CDR3 nucleotides read TGTGCCTGGAGTGTACAAGGGGCGGGCTATGGCAACACCTTC.

This clonotype was seen ten or more times. The chain couples TRBV7-9 to TRBJ2-7; D might be TRBD1 or TRBD2, each matching 5 bases. The CDR3 contains 11 residues. Trimming took off 5 bases at V and 12 bases at J, with 14 bases between the two ends. Germline CDR1 SEHNR, CDR2 FQNEAQ (reference sequence). CDR3 sequence: CASSVDGAAYF. The CDR3 DNA reads TGTGCCAGCAGCGTCGACGGGGCCGCGTACTTC.

The gene calls are TRBV27 and TRBJ2-7, with 7 bases lining up with TRBD2. The CDR3 spans 14 residues. Germline lookup yields CDR1 MNHEY and CDR2 SMNVEV (reference sequence). J gave up 1 base and V 5 bases, and 5 bases lay outside the gene matches. This chain's CDR3 is CASSDWTSSYEQYF. CDR3 DNA: TGTGCCAGCAGTGATTGGACTAGTTCCTACGAGCAGTACTTC.

This clonotype showed up many times. The genes are TRBV5-5 and TRBJ2-7; D not certain. CDR3 length equals 12 residues. V lost 5 bases, J lost 1 base, and 7 bases lay in between. The germline V gene has CDR1 SGHKS and CDR2 YYEKEE (reference sequence). The CDR3 region is CASRKASYEQYF. The CDR3, as DNA: TGTGCCAGCAGGAAAGCGTCCTACGAGCAGTACTTC.

Ten or more counts support this clonotype. The V call is TRBV28, the J call TRBJ2-7, with D uncertain. The CDR3 is 12 residues long. The germline V and J ends were trimmed by 6 bases and 7 bases, with 13 bases remaining between them. CDR1 and CDR2 from the germline V gene are MDHEN and SYDVKM. CDR3 DNA sequence: TGTGCCAGCAGCTCCAACTCTGTGGAGCAGTACTTC. Translation gives CASSSNSVEQYF. The complete variable domain, with remaining parts taken from reference TRBV28 and TRBJ2-7, reads DVKVTQSSRYLVKRTGEKVFLECVQDMDHENMFWYRQDPGLGLRLIYFSYDVKMKEKGDIPEGYSVSREKKERFSLILESASTNQTSMYLCASSSNSVEQYFGPGTRLTVT.

This clonotype has at least ten counts. This sequence joins TRBV12-3 or TRBV12-4 and TRBJ2-7; D call uncertain. This CDR3 comprises 12 residues. V lost 2 bases and J 6 bases, leaving 8 bases between the germline ends. CDR3 sequence: CASSLSRSEQYF. CDR3 bases: TGTGCCAGCAGTTTAAGTAGAAGCGAGCAGTACTTC.

This clonotype showed up many times. The chain uses TRBV6-1 and TRBJ2-6; D assignment may be TRBD1 or TRBD2 (6 bases each). There are 15 residues in the CDR3. Germline CDR1 and CDR2: MNHNS and SASEGT. Trimming stripped 4 bases from V and 3 bases from J, with 10 bases between. The CDR3 bases are TGTGCCAGCAGTGTGGGGGGCGTTGGGGCCAACGTCCTGACTTTC. Translated, it gives CASSVGGVGANVLTF.